The T cell receptor (beta chain) described here comes from a study of beta chain features in type 1 diabetes. The study's findings and limits: Researchers cautioned that cDNA sequencing could over-represent cells with high TCR expression.

What was sequenced were expressed TCRB transcripts, since all of the isolated RNA had been reverse transcribed. The protocol was immunoSEQ multiplex PCR, while the TCRdb copy is restricted to in-frame clones and leaves out a portion. The sample comprises about 620,000 clones, roughly 15% of which are singletons, and 0.07% to 0.095% rests with the top ten. Turning to this clone: Its antigen is not known.

The germline gives CDR1 MDHEN, CDR2 SYDVKM. Deletions cut 6 bases from V and 3 bases from J, with 17 bases between. This CDR3 contains 15 residues. The receptor was derived from a man between 18 and 35 years old in good health. Input material: naive CD4+ T cells from blood. V and J are TRBV28 and TRBJ1-1; TRBD1 might be the D (5 bases). CDR3 protein: CASSPARGRYTEAFF. Written as DNA, the CDR3 is TGTGCCAGCAGCCCCGCGAGGGGTAGATACACTGAAGCTTTCTTT. The complete variable domain, with remaining parts taken from reference TRBV28 and TRBJ1-1, reads DVKVTQSSRYLVKRTGEKVFLECVQDMDHENMFWYRQDPGLGLRLIYFSYDVKMKEKGDIPEGYSVSREKKERFSLILESASTNQTSMYLCASSPARGRYTEAFFGQGTRLTVV.